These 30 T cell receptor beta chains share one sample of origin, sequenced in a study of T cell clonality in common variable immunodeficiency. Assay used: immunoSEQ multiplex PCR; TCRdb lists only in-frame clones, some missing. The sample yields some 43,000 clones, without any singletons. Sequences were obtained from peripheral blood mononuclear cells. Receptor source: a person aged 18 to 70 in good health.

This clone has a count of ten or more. CDR3 DNA, as far as it was read: TGCGCCAGCAGCTTGGCTACAGGGATCACTGAA. Residues: CASSLATGITE. The whole CDR3 region reads CASSLATGITEAFF. The chain links TRBV5-1 to TRBJ1-1, with D perhaps matching TRBD1 (6 bases). From the germline J gene comes the end of the CDR3, since the read stops 3 residues before it. The CDR3 loop spans 14 amino acids. Trimming removed 0 bases at V and 4 bases at J, with 10 bases between. In germline, CDR1 is SGHRS, CDR2 YFSETQ. Full variable domain (outside the CDR3, taken from reference TRBV5-1 and TRBJ1-1): KAGVTQTPRYLIKTRGQQVTLSCSPISGHRSVSWYQQTPGQGLQFLFEYFSETQRNKGNFPGRFSGRQFSNSRSEMNVSTLELGDSALYLCASSLATGITEAFFGQGTRLTVV.

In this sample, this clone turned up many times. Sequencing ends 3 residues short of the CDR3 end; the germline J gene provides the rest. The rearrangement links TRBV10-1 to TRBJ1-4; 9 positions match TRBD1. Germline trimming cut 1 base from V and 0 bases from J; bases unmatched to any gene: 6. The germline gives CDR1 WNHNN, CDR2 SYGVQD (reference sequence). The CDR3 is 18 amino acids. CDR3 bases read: TGCGCCAGCAGTGAGTGGAGGACAGGGGCCTCAACTAATGAAAAA. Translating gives CASSEWRTGASTNEK. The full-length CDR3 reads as CASSEWRTGASTNEKLFF.

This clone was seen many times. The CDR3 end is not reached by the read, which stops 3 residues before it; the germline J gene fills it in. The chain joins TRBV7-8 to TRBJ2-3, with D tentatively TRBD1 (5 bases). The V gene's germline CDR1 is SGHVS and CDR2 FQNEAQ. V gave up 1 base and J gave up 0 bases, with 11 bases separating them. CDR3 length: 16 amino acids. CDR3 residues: CASSLGQGTSTDTQYF. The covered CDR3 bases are TGTGCCAGCAGCTTAGGGCAGGGAACTAGCACAGATACG.

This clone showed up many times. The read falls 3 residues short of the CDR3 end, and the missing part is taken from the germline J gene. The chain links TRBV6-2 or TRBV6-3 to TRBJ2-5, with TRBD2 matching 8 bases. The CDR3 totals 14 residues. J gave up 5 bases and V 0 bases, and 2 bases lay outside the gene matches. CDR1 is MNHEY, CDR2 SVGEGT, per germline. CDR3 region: CASSYSLAVETQYF. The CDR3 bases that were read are TGTGCCAGCAGTTACTCACTAGCGGTGGAGACC.

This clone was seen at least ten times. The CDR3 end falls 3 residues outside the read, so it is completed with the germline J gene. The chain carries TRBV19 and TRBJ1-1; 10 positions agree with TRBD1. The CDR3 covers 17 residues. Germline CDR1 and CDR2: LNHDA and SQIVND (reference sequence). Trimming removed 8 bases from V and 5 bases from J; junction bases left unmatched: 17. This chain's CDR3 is CASAIRGQGSRRTEAFF. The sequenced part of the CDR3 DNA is TGTGCCAGTGCAATCCGGGGACAGGGGAGTAGAAGGACTGAA. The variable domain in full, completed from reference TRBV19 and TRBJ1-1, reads DGGITQSPKYLFRKEGQNVTLSCEQNLNHDAMYWYRQDPGQGLRLIYYSQIVNDFQKGDIAEGYSVSREKKESFPLTVTSAQKNPTAFYLCASAIRGQGSRRTEAFFGQGTRLTVV.

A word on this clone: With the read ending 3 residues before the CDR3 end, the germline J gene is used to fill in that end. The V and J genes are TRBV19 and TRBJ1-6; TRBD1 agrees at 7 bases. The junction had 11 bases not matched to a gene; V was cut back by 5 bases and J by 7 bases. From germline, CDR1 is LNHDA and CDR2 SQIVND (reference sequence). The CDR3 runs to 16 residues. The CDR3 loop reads CASSLTAGTANSPLHF. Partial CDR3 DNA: TGTGCCAGTAGTCTCACGGCGGGGACAGCCAATTCACCC. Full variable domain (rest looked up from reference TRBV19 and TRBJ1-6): DGGITQSPKYLFRKEGQNVTLSCEQNLNHDAMYWYRQDPGQGLRLIYYSQIVNDFQKGDIAEGYSVSREKKESFPLTVTSAQKNPTAFYLCASSLTAGTANSPLHFGNGTRLTVT.

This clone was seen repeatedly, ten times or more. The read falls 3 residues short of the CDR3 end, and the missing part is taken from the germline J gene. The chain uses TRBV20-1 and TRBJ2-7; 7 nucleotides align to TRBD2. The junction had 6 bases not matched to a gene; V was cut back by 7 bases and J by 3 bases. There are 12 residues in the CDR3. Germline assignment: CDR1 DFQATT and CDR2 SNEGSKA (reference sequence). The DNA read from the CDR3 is TGCAGTGGGGCGGGGGTGGACTACGAG. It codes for CSGAGVDYE. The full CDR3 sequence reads CSGAGVDYEQYF.

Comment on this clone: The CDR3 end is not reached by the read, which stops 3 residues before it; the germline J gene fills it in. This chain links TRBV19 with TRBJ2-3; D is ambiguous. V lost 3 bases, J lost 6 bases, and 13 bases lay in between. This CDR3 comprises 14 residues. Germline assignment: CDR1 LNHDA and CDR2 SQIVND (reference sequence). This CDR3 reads CASSMAAARDTQYF. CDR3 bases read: TGTGCCAGTAGTATGGCCGCGGCGAGGGATACG.

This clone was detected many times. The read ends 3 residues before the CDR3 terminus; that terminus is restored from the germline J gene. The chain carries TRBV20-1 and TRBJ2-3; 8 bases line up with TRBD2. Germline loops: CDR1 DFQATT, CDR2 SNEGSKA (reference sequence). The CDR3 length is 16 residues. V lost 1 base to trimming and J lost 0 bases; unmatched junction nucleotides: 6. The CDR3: CSARGPAGESTDTQYF. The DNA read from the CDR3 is TGCAGTGCTAGAGGACCAGCGGGGGAGAGCACAGATACG.

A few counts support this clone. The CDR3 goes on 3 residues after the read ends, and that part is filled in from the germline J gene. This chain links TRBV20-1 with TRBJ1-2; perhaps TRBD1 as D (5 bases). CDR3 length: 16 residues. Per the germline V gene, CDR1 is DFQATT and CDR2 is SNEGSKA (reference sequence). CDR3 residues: CSASLTGLAGTDTYTF. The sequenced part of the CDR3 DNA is TGCAGTGCTAGCCTCACGGGGCTAGCGGGCACAGATACC.

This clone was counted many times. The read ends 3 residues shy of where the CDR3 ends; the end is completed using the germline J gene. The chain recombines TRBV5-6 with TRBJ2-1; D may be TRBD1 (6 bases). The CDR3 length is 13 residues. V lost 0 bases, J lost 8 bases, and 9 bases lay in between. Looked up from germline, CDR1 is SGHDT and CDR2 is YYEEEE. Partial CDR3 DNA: TGTGCCAGCAGCTTGGTACAGGGCTATGAG. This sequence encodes CASSLVQGYE. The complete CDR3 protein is CASSLVQGYEQFF.

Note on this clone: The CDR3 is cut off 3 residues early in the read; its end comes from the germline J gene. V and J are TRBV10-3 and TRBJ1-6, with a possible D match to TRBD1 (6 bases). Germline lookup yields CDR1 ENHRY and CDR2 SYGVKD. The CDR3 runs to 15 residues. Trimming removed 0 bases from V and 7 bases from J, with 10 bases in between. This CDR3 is CAISESGQQNSPLHF. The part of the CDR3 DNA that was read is TGTGCCATCAGTGAGTCTGGACAGCAAAATTCACCC.

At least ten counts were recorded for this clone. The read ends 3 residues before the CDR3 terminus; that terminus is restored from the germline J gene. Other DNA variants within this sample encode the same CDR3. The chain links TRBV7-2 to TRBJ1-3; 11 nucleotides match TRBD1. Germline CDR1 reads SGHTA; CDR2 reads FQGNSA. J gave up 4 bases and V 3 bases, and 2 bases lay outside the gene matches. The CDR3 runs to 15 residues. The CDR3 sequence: CASSFGTGGGNTIYF. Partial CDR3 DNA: TGTGCCAGCAGCTTCGGGACAGGGGGAGGAAACACC.

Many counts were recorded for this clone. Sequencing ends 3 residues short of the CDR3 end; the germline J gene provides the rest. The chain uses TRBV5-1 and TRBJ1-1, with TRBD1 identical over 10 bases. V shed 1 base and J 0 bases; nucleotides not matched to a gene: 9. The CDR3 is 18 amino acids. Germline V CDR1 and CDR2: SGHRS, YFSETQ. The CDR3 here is CASSLTGQGGAMNTEAFF. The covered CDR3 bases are TGCGCCAGCAGCTTGACCGGACAGGGGGGGGCCATGAACACTGAA.

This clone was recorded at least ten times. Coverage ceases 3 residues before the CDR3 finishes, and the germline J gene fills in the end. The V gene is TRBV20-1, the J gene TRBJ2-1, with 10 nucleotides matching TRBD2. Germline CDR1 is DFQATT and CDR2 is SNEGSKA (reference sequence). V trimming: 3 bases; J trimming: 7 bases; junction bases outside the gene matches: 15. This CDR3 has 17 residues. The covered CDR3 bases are TGCAGTGCTAGTGGAATGGCTAGCGGGAGTTCGGGGAATGAG. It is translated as CSASGMASGSSGNE. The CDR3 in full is CSASGMASGSSGNEQFF.

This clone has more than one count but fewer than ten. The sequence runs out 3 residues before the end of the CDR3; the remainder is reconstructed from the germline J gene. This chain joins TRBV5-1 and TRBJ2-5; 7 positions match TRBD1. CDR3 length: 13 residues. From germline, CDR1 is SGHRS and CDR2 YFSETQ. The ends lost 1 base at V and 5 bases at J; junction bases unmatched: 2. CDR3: CASSLTGVETQYF. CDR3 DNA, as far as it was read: TGCGCCAGCAGCTTGACAGGGGTGGAGACC.

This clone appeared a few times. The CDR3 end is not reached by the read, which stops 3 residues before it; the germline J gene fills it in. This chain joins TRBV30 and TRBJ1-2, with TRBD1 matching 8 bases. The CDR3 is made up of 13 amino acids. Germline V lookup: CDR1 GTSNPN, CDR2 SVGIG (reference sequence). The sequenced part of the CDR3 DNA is TGTGCCTGGGACAGGGGACCCAAAAACATC. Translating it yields CAWDRGPKNI. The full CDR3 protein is CAWDRGPKNIYTF.

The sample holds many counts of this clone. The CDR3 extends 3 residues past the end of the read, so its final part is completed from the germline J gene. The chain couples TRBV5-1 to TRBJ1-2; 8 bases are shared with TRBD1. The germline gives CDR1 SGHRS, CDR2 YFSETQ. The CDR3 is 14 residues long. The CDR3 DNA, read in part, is TGCGCCAGCAGCTTGGATCAGGGGGCGCGGGGC. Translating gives CASSLDQGARG. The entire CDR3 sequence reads CASSLDQGARGYTF.

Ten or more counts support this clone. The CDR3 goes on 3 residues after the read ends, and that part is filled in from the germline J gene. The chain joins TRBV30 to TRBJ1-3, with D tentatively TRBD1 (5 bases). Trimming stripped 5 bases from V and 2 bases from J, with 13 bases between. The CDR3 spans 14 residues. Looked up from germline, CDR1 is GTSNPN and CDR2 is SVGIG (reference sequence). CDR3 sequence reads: CAWGQGSAGNTIYF. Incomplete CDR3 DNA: TGTGCCTGGGGTCAGGGTTCTGCTGGAAACACC.

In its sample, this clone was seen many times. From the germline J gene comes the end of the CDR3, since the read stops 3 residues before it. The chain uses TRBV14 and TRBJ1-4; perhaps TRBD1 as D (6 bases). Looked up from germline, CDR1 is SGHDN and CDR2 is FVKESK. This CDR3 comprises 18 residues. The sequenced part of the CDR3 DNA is TGTGCCAGCAGCCCCGGACAGTTTGGGCCCTCTGGGGCCAACGTA. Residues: CASSPGQFGPSGANV. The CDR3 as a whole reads CASSPGQFGPSGANVLFF.

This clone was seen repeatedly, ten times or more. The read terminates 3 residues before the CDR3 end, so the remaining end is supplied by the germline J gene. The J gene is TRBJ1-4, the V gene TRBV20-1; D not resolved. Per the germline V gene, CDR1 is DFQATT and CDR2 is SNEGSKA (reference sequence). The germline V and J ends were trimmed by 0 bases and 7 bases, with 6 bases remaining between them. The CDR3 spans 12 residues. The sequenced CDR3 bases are TGCAGTGCTAGAGAACTACGTGAAAAA. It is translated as CSARELREK. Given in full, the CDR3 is CSARELREKLFF.

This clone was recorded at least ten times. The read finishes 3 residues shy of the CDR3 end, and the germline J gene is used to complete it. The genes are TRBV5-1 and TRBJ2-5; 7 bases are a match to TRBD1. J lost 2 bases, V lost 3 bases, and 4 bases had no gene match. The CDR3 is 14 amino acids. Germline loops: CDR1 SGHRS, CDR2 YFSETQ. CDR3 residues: CASSYGQVQETQYF. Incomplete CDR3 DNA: TGCGCCAGCAGCTATGGACAGGTACAAGAGACC. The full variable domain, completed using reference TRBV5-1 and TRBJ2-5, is KAGVTQTPRYLIKTRGQQVTLSCSPISGHRSVSWYQQTPGQGLQFLFEYFSETQRNKGNFPGRFSGRQFSNSRSEMNVSTLELGDSALYLCASSYGQVQETQYFGPGTRLLVL.

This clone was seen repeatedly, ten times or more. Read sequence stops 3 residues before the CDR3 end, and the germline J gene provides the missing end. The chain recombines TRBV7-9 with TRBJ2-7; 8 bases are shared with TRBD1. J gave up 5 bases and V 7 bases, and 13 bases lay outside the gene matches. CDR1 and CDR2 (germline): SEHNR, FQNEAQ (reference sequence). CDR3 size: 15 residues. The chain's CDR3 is CASILDQGAFDEQYF. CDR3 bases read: TGTGCCAGCATCCTAGATCAGGGGGCGTTCGACGAG.

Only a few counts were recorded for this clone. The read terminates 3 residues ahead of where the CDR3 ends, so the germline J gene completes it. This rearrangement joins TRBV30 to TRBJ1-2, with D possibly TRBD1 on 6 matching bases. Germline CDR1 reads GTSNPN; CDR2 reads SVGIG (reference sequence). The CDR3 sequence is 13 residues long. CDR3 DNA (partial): TGTGCCTGGAGTCTGAACAGGGTTGGTGAC. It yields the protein CAWSLNRVGD. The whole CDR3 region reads CAWSLNRVGDYTF.

The DNA read from the CDR3 is TGTGCCAGCAGCTTAGCAGGGAGCGGGGGGAACACCGGGGAG. This sequence encodes CASSLAGSGGNTGE. The entire CDR3 is CASSLAGSGGNTGELFF. The rearrangement links TRBV7-2 to TRBJ2-2; TRBD2 matches 8 bases. The read terminates 3 residues ahead of where the CDR3 ends, so the germline J gene completes it. CDR1 and CDR2 from the germline V gene are SGHTA and FQGNSA. The CDR3 extends over 17 amino acids. After removal of 0 bases from V and 1 base from J, the junction contained 4 bases not matched to a gene.

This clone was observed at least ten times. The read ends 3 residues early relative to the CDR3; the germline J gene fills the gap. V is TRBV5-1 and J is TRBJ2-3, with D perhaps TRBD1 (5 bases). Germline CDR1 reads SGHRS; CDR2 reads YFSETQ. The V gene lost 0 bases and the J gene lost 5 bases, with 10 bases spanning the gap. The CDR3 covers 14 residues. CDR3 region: CASSLGGIKDTQYF. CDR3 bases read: TGCGCCAGCAGCTTGGGGGGCATTAAAGATACG. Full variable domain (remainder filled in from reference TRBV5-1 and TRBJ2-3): KAGVTQTPRYLIKTRGQQVTLSCSPISGHRSVSWYQQTPGQGLQFLFEYFSETQRNKGNFPGRFSGRQFSNSRSEMNVSTLELGDSALYLCASSLGGIKDTQYFGPGTRLTVL.

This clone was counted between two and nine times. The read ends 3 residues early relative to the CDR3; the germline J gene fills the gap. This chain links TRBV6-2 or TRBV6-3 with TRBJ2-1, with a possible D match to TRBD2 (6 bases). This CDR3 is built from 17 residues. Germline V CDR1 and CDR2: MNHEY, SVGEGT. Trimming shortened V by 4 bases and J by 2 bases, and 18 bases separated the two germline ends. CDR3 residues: CASSSPPWWGAYNEQFF. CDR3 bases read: TGTGCCAGCAGTTCCCCCCCTTGGTGGGGGGCCTACAATGAG.

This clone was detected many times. The CDR3 is CAWSRQGLNEQYF. The DNA read from the CDR3 is TGTGCCTGGTCAAGGCAAGGGTTAAACGAG. This chain connects TRBV30 to TRBJ2-7; D gene ambiguous. The CDR3 end is not reached by the read, which stops 3 residues before it; the germline J gene fills it in. Germline CDR1 is GTSNPN and CDR2 is SVGIG (reference sequence). The germline V and J ends were trimmed by 5 bases and 5 bases, with 16 bases remaining between them. The CDR3 is 13 amino acids.

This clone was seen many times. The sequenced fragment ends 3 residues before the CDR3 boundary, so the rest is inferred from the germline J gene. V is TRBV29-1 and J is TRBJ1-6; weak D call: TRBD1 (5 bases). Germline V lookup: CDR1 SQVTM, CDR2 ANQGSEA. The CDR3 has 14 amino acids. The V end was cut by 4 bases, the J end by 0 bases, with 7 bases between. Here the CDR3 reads CSVADSSYNSPLHF. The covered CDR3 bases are TGCAGCGTTGCCGACAGCTCCTATAATTCACCC.

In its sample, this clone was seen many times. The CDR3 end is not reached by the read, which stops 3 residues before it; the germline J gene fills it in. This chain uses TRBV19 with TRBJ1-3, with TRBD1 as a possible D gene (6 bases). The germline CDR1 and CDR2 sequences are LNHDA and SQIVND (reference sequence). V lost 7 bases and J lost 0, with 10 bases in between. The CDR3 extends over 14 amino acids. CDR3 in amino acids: CASTGGGSGNTIYF. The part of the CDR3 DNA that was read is TGTGCCAGTACCGGAGGGGGCTCTGGAAACACC.